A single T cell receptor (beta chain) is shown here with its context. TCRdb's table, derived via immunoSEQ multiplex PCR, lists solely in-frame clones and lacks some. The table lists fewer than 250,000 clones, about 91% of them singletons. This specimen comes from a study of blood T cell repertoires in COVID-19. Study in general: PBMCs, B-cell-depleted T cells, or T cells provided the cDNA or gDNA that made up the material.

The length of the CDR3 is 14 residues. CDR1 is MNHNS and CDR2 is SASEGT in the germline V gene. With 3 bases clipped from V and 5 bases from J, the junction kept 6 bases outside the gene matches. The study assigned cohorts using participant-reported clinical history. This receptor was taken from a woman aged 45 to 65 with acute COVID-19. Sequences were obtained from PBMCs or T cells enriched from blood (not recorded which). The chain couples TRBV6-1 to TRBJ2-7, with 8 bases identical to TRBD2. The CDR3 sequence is CASSEGLGRDEQYF. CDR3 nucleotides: TGTGCCAGCAGTGAGGGACTAGGTCGCGACGAGCAGTACTTC.